The clone carrying this T cell receptor (beta chain) was counted between two and nine times. This sample is drawn from a study of blood T cells in healthy people across ages. In germline, CDR1 is DFQATT, CDR2 SNEGSKA (reference sequence). The CDR3 spans 14 residues. V dropped 4 bases and J dropped 10; count of bases not matched to a gene: 14. With a J-beta primer mix and a sample-barcoded 5' primer, a second PCR ran roughly 6 to 12 cycles. From each sample, at least 3 million paired-end reads containing CDR3 were obtained. Using its own MiXCR run on the 5' RACE reads, TCRdb lists one record per CDR3 protein. The sample shows approximately 700,000 distinct CDR3 sequences, approximately 31% of them seen only once.

This TCR was recovered from a woman older than 75 in good health. The specimen sequenced was blood. The chain carries TRBV20-1 and TRBJ1-1; 8 nucleotides line up with TRBD1. The CDR3 spells CSAMEGAGGGGAFF. The CDR3 coding sequence is TGCAGTGCTATGGAAGGGGCAGGGGGCGGTGGAGCTTTCTTT.